A single count supports the clone carrying this T cell receptor beta chain. Antigen specificity is unknown. This specimen belongs to a study of cytomegalovirus exposure and HLA in healthy donors. Looking at the study overall: According to later analysis, the same platform produced the 90 to 150 validation and some 680 first-cohort repertoires. Notes on the study in general: The authors listed some 160 TCR beta chains as cytomegalovirus-associated.

Method: immunoSEQ multiplex PCR; TCRdb's copy keeps in-frame clones and lacks some. The sample holds 120,000 to 150,000 clones, roughly 87% seen once. This CDR3 has 14 amino acids. Germline assignment: CDR1 KGHSH and CDR2 LQKENI. V lost 7 bases and J 5 bases, leaving 17 bases between the germline ends. The sample taken for sequencing was PBMCs. This receptor was identified in a man younger than 30 in good health and CMV-seropositive. This sequence joins TRBV18 and TRBJ1-1; no reliable D call. CDR3 sequence reads: CASYPGTSLTEAFF. CDR3 DNA sequence: TGTGCCAGCTACCCAGGTACGTCTCTGACTGAAGCTTTCTTT.